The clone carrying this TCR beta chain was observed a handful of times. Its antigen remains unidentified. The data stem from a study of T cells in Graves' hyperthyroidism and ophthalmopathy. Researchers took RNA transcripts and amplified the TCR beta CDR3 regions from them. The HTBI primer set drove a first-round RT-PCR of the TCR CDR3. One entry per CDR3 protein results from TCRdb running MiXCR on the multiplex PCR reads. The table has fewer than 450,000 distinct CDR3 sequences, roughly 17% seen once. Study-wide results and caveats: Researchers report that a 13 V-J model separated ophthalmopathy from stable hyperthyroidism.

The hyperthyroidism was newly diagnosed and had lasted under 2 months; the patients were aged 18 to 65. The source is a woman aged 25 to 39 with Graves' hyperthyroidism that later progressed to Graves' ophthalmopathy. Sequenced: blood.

This chain's CDR3 is CASSQDEKLFF. The DNA for the CDR3 is TGTGCCAGCAGCCAAGATGAAAAACTGTTTTTT. This chain uses TRBV3-1 with TRBJ1-4; D is uncertain. V lost 0 bases and J 7 bases, leaving 0 bases between the germline ends. This CDR3 is 11 amino acids long. Germline assignment: CDR1 LGHDT and CDR2 YNNKEL (reference sequence). The full variable domain, in which reference TRBV3-1 and TRBJ1-4 provide the parts outside the CDR3, is DTAVSQTPKYLVTQMGNDKSIKCEQNLGHDTMYWYKQDSKKFLKIMFSYNNKELIINETVPNRFSPKSPDKAHLNLHINSLELGDSAVYFCASSQDEKLFFGSGTQLSVL.